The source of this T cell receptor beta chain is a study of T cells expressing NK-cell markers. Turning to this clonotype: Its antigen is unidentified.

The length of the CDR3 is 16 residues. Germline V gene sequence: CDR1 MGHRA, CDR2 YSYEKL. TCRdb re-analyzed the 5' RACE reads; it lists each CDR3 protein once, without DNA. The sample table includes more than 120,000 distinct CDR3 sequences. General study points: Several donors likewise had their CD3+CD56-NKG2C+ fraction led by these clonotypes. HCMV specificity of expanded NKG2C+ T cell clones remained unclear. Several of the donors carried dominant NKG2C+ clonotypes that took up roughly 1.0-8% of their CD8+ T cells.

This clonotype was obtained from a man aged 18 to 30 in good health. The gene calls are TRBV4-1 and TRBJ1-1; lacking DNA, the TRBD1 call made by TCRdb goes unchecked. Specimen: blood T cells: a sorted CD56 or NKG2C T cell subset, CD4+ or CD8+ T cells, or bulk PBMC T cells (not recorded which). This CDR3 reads CASSHTGGSLNTEAFF.